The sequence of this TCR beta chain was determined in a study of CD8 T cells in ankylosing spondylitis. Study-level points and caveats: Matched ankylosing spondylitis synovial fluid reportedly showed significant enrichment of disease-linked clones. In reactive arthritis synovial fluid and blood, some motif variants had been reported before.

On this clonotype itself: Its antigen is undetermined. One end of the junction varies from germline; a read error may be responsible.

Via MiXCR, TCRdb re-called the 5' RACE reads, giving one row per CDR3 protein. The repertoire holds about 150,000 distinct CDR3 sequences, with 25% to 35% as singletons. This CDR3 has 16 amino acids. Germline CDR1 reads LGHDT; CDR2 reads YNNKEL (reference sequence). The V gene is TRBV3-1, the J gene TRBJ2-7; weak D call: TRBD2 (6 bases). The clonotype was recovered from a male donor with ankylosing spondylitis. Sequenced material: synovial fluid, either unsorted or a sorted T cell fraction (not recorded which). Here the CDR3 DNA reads TGTGCCTGCAGCCAAGGTCCGATCGGGGGAATATACGAGCAGTACTTC. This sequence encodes CACSQGPIGGIYEQYF.